The 26 T cell receptor beta chains listed next were all sequenced from one sample in a study of T-cell reconstitution after alpha-beta-depleted transplantation in children. Unique molecular identifiers were used in preparing the TCRbeta library. TCRdb ran MiXCR on the PCR reads and lists one entry per CDR3 protein. The table records about 120,000 distinct CDR3 sequences, under 30% of them present only once. Material: PBMCs, mostly from graft donor cells, obtained 180 days after TCRalphabeta/CD19-depleted stem cell transplant. The receptors stem from a male patient aged 2-15 years who had a stem cell transplant for chronic granulomatous disease, so the T cells may come from the graft donor.

The chain recombines TRBV12-3 or TRBV12-4 with TRBJ1-4; 9 positions agree with TRBD1. The CDR3 is made up of 13 amino acids. The V and J ends lost 6 bases and 7 bases, in that order; junction bases with no gene match: 3. DNA of the CDR3: TGTGCCAGCAGACAGGGACAGGGTGAAAAACTGTTTTTT. Its translation: CASRQGQGEKLFF.

This clonotype was seen ten or more times. The chain joins TRBV11-2 to TRBJ2-1, with unresolved D. Germline V CDR1 and CDR2: SGHAT, FQNNGV. The CDR3 sequence is 12 residues long. The ends were cut back, 1 base at V and 9 bases at J, with 7 bases in the middle. The CDR3 region has the DNA TGTGCCAGCAGCTTAGCGAACGGTGAGCAGTTCTTC. It codes for CASSLANGEQFF.

This clonotype came up a few times. The rearrangement joins TRBV10-3 to TRBJ1-2, with 8 bases fitting TRBD1. Germline V gives CDR1 ENHRY, CDR2 SYGVKD. This CDR3 region has 16 residues. After removal of 6 bases from V and 3 bases from J, the junction contained 12 bases not matched to a gene. The DNA of the CDR3 is TGTGCCATCAGGGGGACAGGAGTCCCCATTGACTATGGCTACACCTTC. Amino acid sequence: CAIRGTGVPIDYGYTF.

This clonotype appeared many times. This chain joins TRBV20-1 and TRBJ1-3; D possibly corresponds to TRBD1 (5 bases). From germline, CDR1 is DFQATT and CDR2 SNEGSKA (reference sequence). V was cut by 2 bases and J by 2 bases, with 13 bases left in between. The CDR3 totals 15 residues. The DNA for the CDR3 is TGCAGTGCTAGACGCCCTAGGGACGCTGGAAACACCATATATTTT. Encoded protein: CSARRPRDAGNTIYF.

This chain joins TRBV29-1 and TRBJ2-1, with D uncertain. The germline V gene encodes CDR1 SQVTM and CDR2 ANQGSEA. V lost 1 base and J lost 3, with 10 bases in between. The CDR3 extends over 14 amino acids. The CDR3 loop is CSVEAPTIYNEQFF. In DNA, the CDR3 is TGCAGCGTTGAAGCGCCAACAATCTACAATGAGCAGTTCTTC.

This clonotype was detected many times. The chain joins TRBV20-1 to TRBJ2-1; D is ambiguous. The CDR3 loop spans 14 amino acids. From germline, CDR1 is DFQATT and CDR2 SNEGSKA (reference sequence). Deletions cut 3 bases from V and 6 bases from J, with 15 bases between. This CDR3 reads CSASALFRFNEQFF. The CDR3 DNA reads TGCAGTGCTAGTGCGCTTTTCAGGTTCAATGAGCAGTTCTTC.

This clonotype was counted a few times. The V and J genes are TRBV15 and TRBJ2-1; D is unclear. V lost 0 bases to trimming and J lost 10 bases, with 16 bases between them. CDR1 and CDR2 (germline): LNHNV, YYDKDF (reference sequence). CDR3 length: 15 amino acids. The CDR3 DNA sequence: TGTGCCACCAGCAGAGATGTGAGGAATCACTTGGAGCAGTTCTTC. Its translation: CATSRDVRNHLEQFF.

This clonotype was detected many times. This chain uses TRBV20-1 with TRBJ2-7, with 8 bases that match TRBD1. The CDR3 is made up of 14 amino acids. Trimming at V came to 3 bases and at J to 7 bases, leaving 11 bases not matched to a gene. Germline V gene data show CDR1 as DFQATT and CDR2 as SNEGSKA (reference sequence). The CDR3 protein is CSASGKGTGKEQYF. The DNA for the CDR3 is TGCAGTGCTAGCGGCAAAGGGACAGGAAAAGAGCAGTACTTC.

This clonotype was counted at least ten times. The chain uses TRBV12-3 or TRBV12-4 and TRBJ2-2; D is uncertain. V was trimmed by 10 bases and J by 4 bases, leaving 7 bases between them. The CDR3 length is 11 residues. CDR3 protein: CATRSTGELFF. The CDR3 DNA reads TGTGCCACCCGGAGCACCGGGGAGCTGTTTTTT.

This clonotype was picked up a small number of times. This chain's CDR3 is CATSDFGELTGELFF. CDR3 bases: TGTGCCACCAGTGATTTCGGGGAACTCACCGGGGAGCTGTTTTTT. This chain uses TRBV24-1 with TRBJ2-2, with TRBD2 as a possible D gene (5 bases). CDR3 length: 15 residues. V was cut by 1 base and J by 4 bases, with 9 bases left in between. From germline, CDR1 is KGHDR and CDR2 SFDVKD.

This clonotype was seen once. The chain employs TRBV6-5 and TRBJ2-3; D is perhaps TRBD1 or TRBD2 (5 bases each). CDR1 and CDR2 (germline): MNHEY, SVGAGI. Trimming left V 4 bases short and J 4 bases short, with 15 bases between. CDR3 size: 15 residues. The DNA for the CDR3 is TGTGCCAGCAGTTCCGGGACGAAGCGAGCAGATACGCAGTATTTT. It specifies CASSSGTKRADTQYF.

V and J are TRBV20-1 and TRBJ2-7; D is possibly TRBD2 (6 bases). CDR3 length: 15 amino acids. Deletions cut 4 bases from V and 3 bases from J, with 19 bases between. CDR1 is DFQATT, CDR2 SNEGSKA, per germline (reference sequence). The DNA of the CDR3 is TGCAGTGCTACCCCCCGGAGGGTATCCTTCTACGAGCAGTACTTC. This gives the protein CSATPRRVSFYEQYF.

In its sample, this clonotype was seen many times. The V gene is TRBV9, the J gene TRBJ1-1; tentative D call: TRBD1 (6 bases). The germline V gene encodes CDR1 SGDLS and CDR2 YYNGEE. The V gene lost 0 bases and the J gene lost 0 bases, with 15 bases spanning the gap. This CDR3 region has 17 residues. This CDR3 reads CASSVDGGQAMNTEAFF. The CDR3, as DNA: TGTGCCAGCAGCGTAGACGGGGGCCAAGCCATGAACACTGAAGCTTTCTTT.

The J gene is TRBJ1-3, the V gene TRBV12-3 or TRBV12-4; D not resolved. This CDR3 comprises 14 residues. V lost 3 bases and J lost 10, with 16 bases in between. The CDR3 loop reads CASSFDGRFGTIYF. The CDR3 nucleotides read TGTGCCAGCAGTTTTGACGGCCGGTTTGGTACCATATATTTT.

The chain is built from TRBV20-1 and TRBJ2-1; TRBD2 might be the D (5 bases). V was trimmed by 3 bases and J by 4 bases, leaving 16 bases between them. Germline V gene sequence: CDR1 DFQATT, CDR2 SNEGSKA (reference sequence). This CDR3 region has 15 residues. For the CDR3, the DNA is TGCAGTGCTAGTTTGGGAGCGAGAACTTACAATGAGCAGTTCTTC. This codes for CSASLGARTYNEQFF.

This clonotype was seen repeatedly, ten times or more. The J gene is TRBJ1-2, the V gene TRBV19; a weak D match, TRBD1 (5 bases). The CDR3 contains 15 residues. The germline gives CDR1 LNHDA, CDR2 SQIVND (reference sequence). V lost 7 bases and J 1 base, leaving 16 bases between the germline ends. This CDR3 reads CASTLPGIINYGYTF. The DNA of the CDR3 is TGTGCCAGTACCCTACCAGGGATAATTAACTATGGCTACACCTTC.

The chain uses TRBV12-3 or TRBV12-4 and TRBJ2-5, with D perhaps assigned TRBD1 or TRBD2 (5 bases each). The ends were cut back, 4 bases at V and 7 bases at J, with 16 bases in the middle. The CDR3 is 14 amino acids. The CDR3: CASSSGPLMGTQYF. CDR3 coding DNA: TGTGCCAGCAGTTCGGGACCACTCATGGGGACCCAGTACTTC.

The chain uses TRBV18 and TRBJ2-1, with a weak D call TRBD2 (6 bases). V lost 3 bases and J lost 4, with 13 bases in between. This CDR3 is 15 amino acids long. Looked up from germline, CDR1 is KGHSH and CDR2 is LQKENI. CDR3 residues: CASSPPRDLYNEQFF. DNA for the CDR3: TGTGCCAGCTCACCTCCCCGGGACTTATACAATGAGCAGTTCTTC. The variable domain in full, completed from reference TRBV18 and TRBJ2-1, reads NAGVMQNPRHLVRRRGQEARLRCSPMKGHSHVYWYRQLPEEGLKFMVYLQKENIIDESGMPKERFSAEFPKEGPSILRIQQVVRGDSAAYFCASSPPRDLYNEQFFGPGTRLTVL.

This clonotype was counted a few times. The V call is TRBV29-1, the J call TRBJ2-1, with D tentatively TRBD2 (5 bases). This CDR3 is built from 14 residues. Germline CDR1 is SQVTM and CDR2 is ANQGSEA. The ends were cut back, 3 bases at V and 5 bases at J, with 14 bases in the middle. The CDR3 bases are TGCAGCGTTGAGTGGGGAGCAGCCAACAATGAGCAGTTCTTC. It translates to CSVEWGAANNEQFF.

Notes on this clonotype: It is likely a read error, because the conserved phenylalanine at the end of the CDR3 is missing. The chain uses TRBV5-1 and TRBJ2-1; D is perhaps TRBD1 (6 bases). CDR1 SGHRS and CDR2 YFSETQ come from the germline V gene. V was pared by 7 bases and J by 7 bases, with 15 bases between. The CDR3 totals 13 residues. The CDR3 coding sequence is TGCGCCAGCGGCCAGGGGCCCACTAATGAGCAGTTCCTC. Encoded protein: CASGQGPTNEQFL.

DNA for the CDR3: TGCGCCAGCAGCTTGTCGGCAACCCTCTCCTACGAGCAGTACTTC. Translating it yields CASSLSATLSYEQYF. The V call is TRBV5-1, the J call TRBJ2-7, with D unresolved. V gave up 1 base and J gave up 0 bases, with 11 bases separating them. The germline gives CDR1 SGHRS, CDR2 YFSETQ. The CDR3 is made up of 15 amino acids.

The chain links TRBV7-9 to TRBJ1-2; D gene ambiguous. The V gene's germline CDR1 is SEHNR and CDR2 FQNEAQ (reference sequence). V was shortened by 6 bases and J by 0 bases, with 17 bases between the two germline ends. The CDR3 has 16 amino acids. CDR3 sequence: CASSSWGDPPNYGYTF. The CDR3 DNA sequence: TGTGCCAGCAGTTCGTGGGGTGACCCACCTAACTATGGCTACACCTTC. The full variable domain, its missing parts supplied by reference TRBV7-9 and TRBJ1-2, is DTGVSQNPRHKITKRGQNVTFRCDPISEHNRLYWYRQTLGQGPEFLTYFQNEAQLEKSRLLSDRFSAERPKGSFSTLEIQRTEQGDSAMYLCASSSWGDPPNYGYTFGSGTRLTVV.

For this clonotype: Germline and junction disagree at one end, which may indicate a read error. The chain recombines TRBV10-2 with TRBJ2-7, with no clear D. Germline CDR1 WSHSY, CDR2 SAAADI. The CDR3 has 13 residues. CDR3 in amino acids: CASSVGRAYAQYF. CDR3 coding DNA: TGCGCCAGCAGTGTGGGCAGAGCCTACGCGCAGTACTTC.

This clonotype was seen a few times. V usage is TRBV7-2 and J usage is TRBJ2-3; 9 positions agree with TRBD2. Germline V gene sequence: CDR1 SGHTA, CDR2 FQGNSA. The CDR3 totals 15 residues. J was trimmed by 5 bases and V by 6 bases; bases with no gene match: 9. CDR3 in amino acids: CASSLVRGGLDTQYF. CDR3 sequence (DNA): TGTGCCAGCAGTCTAGTGCGGGGGGGATTAGATACGCAGTATTTT.

Here the CDR3 reads CASSLPKNGLATDTQYF. The CDR3 coding sequence is TGTGCCAGCAGCCTACCAAAGAATGGACTAGCGACAGATACGCAGTATTTT. The rearrangement joins TRBV7-2 to TRBJ2-3; 9 bases fit TRBD2. The CDR3 spans 17 residues. Germline loops: CDR1 SGHTA, CDR2 FQGNSA. V shed 5 bases and J 3 bases; nucleotides not matched to a gene: 12.

This clonotype was detected a few times. The chain employs TRBV5-1 and TRBJ2-1; D not certain. With 3 bases removed from V and 4 bases from J, the gap between germline ends came to 14 bases. Germline V gene data show CDR1 as SGHRS and CDR2 as YFSETQ. The CDR3 is made up of 15 amino acids. CDR3 sequence: CASSSVRDAYNEQFF. CDR3 nucleotide sequence: TGCGCCAGCAGCTCTGTGCGAGACGCGTACAATGAGCAGTTCTTC.